The 2 T cell receptor beta chains below all came from one sample that was sequenced in a study of identical twins. From the 5' RACE reads, TCRdb called clonotypes with MiXCR, one entry per CDR3 protein. Among 200,000 to 300,000 distinct CDR3 sequences, about 10% were seen once, and the ten largest hold more than 8.5%. The specimen was memory T cells sorted from blood. The receptors derive from a man aged 50 to 59 in good health.

The table lists this clonotype with many counts. V usage is TRBV12-3 or TRBV12-4 and J usage is TRBJ2-6; D perhaps matches TRBD1 (5 bases). The CDR3 is 15 amino acids. The V gene lost 6 bases and the J gene lost 2 bases, with 11 bases spanning the gap. This chain's CDR3 is CASSPPTAGANVLTF. CDR3 coding DNA: TGTGCCAGCAGCCCCCCGACAGCTGGGGCCAACGTCCTGACTTTC.

In the case of this clonotype: A read error may be the cause here, since a much bigger clone is one base away. The chain carries TRBV7-8 and TRBJ2-1; tentative D call: TRBD2 (5 bases). Germline CDR1 is SGHVS and CDR2 is FQNEAQ. The CDR3 is 13 residues long. The CDR3 sequence is CDSSPRSGNEQFF. CDR3 in DNA: TGTGACAGCAGCCCCCGAAGCGGTAATGAGCAGTTCTTC. Supplemented by reference TRBV7-8 and TRBJ2-1, the full variable domain reads GAGVSQSPRYKVAKRGQDVALRCDPISGHVSLFWYQQALGQGPEFLTYFQNEAQLDKSGLPSDRFFAERPEGSVSTLKIQRTQQEDSAVYLCDSSPRSGNEQFFGPGTRLTVL.